These 17 T cell receptor beta chains share one sample of origin, sequenced in a study of blood T cell repertoires in COVID-19. Assay: immunoSEQ multiplex PCR; the TCRdb copy retains only in-frame clones and omits some. Of around 250,000 clones in the sample, approximately 90% were seen once. The material sequenced was PBMCs or T cells enriched from blood (not recorded which). The receptors were sampled from a woman aged 30 to 39 with acute COVID-19.

V and J are TRBV19 and TRBJ2-7; TRBD1 matches at 10 bases. Trimming at V came to 3 bases and at J to 5 bases, leaving 1 base not matched to a gene. The length of the CDR3 is 13 residues. Germline assignment: CDR1 LNHDA and CDR2 SQIVND (reference sequence). The CDR3 region is CASSMGTGDEQYF. The CDR3 nucleotides read TGTGCCAGTAGTATGGGGACAGGGGACGAGCAGTACTTC.

A single count supports this clone. The gene calls are TRBV27 and TRBJ2-2; D is undetermined. The CDR3 runs 15 residues. The V gene's germline CDR1 is MNHEY and CDR2 SMNVEV (reference sequence). Trimming took off 4 bases at V and 5 bases at J, with 14 bases between the two ends. The chain's CDR3 is CASSYKTPRTGELFF. The CDR3 DNA is TGTGCCAGCAGTTACAAGACTCCCCGGACCGGGGAGCTGTTTTTT.

This chain uses TRBV18 with TRBJ2-2; TRBD2 is a possible D gene (5 bases). Per germline, CDR1 KGHSH and CDR2 LQKENI. The CDR3 has 17 amino acids. Trimming took 2 bases from V and 1 from J, leaving 14 bases between them. The CDR3 nucleotides read TGTGCCAGCTCACCAAGGAACGGCGGGCTGAACACCGGGGAGCTGTTTTTT. It yields the protein CASSPRNGGLNTGELFF.

This clone was observed a single time. This chain links TRBV5-1 with TRBJ1-1; 7 nucleotides align to TRBD1. The V and J ends lost 0 bases and 8 bases, in that order; junction bases with no gene match: 1. The CDR3 is made up of 12 amino acids. Germline V lookup: CDR1 SGHRS, CDR2 YFSETQ. The CDR3 region is CASSLGQGEAFF. CDR3 coding DNA: TGCGCCAGCAGCTTGGGACAGGGAGAAGCTTTCTTT.

V gene TRBV19 combines with J gene TRBJ1-5, with D possibly matching TRBD1 (5 bases). The germline CDR1 and CDR2 sequences are LNHDA and SQIVND (reference sequence). V shed 7 bases and J shed 0 bases, with 10 bases lying between them. The CDR3 sequence is 14 residues long. CDR3 region: CASTLRGSNQPQHF. CDR3 DNA: TGTGCCAGTACCCTTAGGGGTAGCAATCAGCCCCAGCATTTT.

This chain connects TRBV2 to TRBJ1-4, with 7 positions matching TRBD1. The CDR3 covers 14 residues. The trim removed 8 bases at V and 3 bases at J, leaving 6 bases unmatched. CDR1 and CDR2 from the germline V gene are SNHLY and FYNNEI. The CDR3 DNA follows: TGTGCCAGCGGAGGGGGCAGTTCTAATGAAAAACTGTTTTTT. Encoded protein: CASGGGSSNEKLFF.

The rearrangement joins TRBV12-3 or TRBV12-4 to TRBJ1-2; 7 positions match TRBD1. The CDR3 covers 13 residues. Germline trimming cut 6 bases from V and 2 bases from J; bases unmatched to any gene: 3. The DNA of the CDR3 is TGTGCCAGCAGCGGGGGACAGAACTATGGCTACACCTTC. Its translation is CASSGGQNYGYTF.

This sequence joins TRBV7-6 and TRBJ2-7, with D maybe TRBD1 (6 bases). The germline V and J ends were trimmed by 8 bases and 4 bases, with 21 bases remaining between them. Germline V lookup: CDR1 SGHVS, CDR2 FNYEAQ. The CDR3 loop spans 15 amino acids. This CDR3 reads CASGSEQGPNYEQYF. CDR3 coding DNA: TGTGCCAGCGGATCAGAACAGGGACCAAATTACGAGCAGTACTTC.

The chain joins TRBV27 to TRBJ2-2; 9 bases agree with TRBD2. J lost 9 bases, V lost 6 bases, and 29 bases had no gene match. CDR3 length: 21 residues. CDR1 and CDR2 from the germline V gene are MNHEY and SMNVEV (reference sequence). CDR3 amino acids: CASRRPQAGVASGTTTRELFF. For the CDR3, the DNA is TGTGCCAGCAGACGTCCTCAGGCAGGGGTTGCTAGCGGGACCACTACGAGGGAGCTGTTTTTT.

The genes are TRBV9 and TRBJ2-1; D unclear. This CDR3 contains 17 residues. From germline, CDR1 is SGDLS and CDR2 YYNGEE. The V gene lost 2 bases and the J gene lost 8 bases, with 23 bases spanning the gap. The CDR3 reads CASSVWLGETGAHEQFF. The CDR3 DNA reads as TGTGCCAGCAGCGTTTGGCTCGGCGAGACGGGTGCCCATGAGCAGTTCTTC.

The chain joins TRBV6-5 to TRBJ1-6; tentative D call: TRBD1 (6 bases). Germline assignment: CDR1 MNHEY and CDR2 SVGAGI. Trimming cost V 6 bases and J 6 bases, with 9 bases left between them. The CDR3 spans 13 residues. This CDR3 reads CASSGQLNSPLHF. The CDR3 DNA reads as TGTGCCAGCAGCGGACAGCTTAATTCACCCCTCCACTTT.

This clone has only a few counts. This chain joins TRBV18 and TRBJ2-2; no clear D. CDR3 length: 13 residues. Trimming stripped 1 base from V and 7 bases from J, with 7 bases between. The germline V gene has CDR1 KGHSH and CDR2 LQKENI. The CDR3 region has the DNA TGTGCCAGCTCACCACACCCAGACGGGGAGCTGTTTTTT. Translated, it gives CASSPHPDGELFF.

Note on this clone: Other DNA sequences in this sample translate to the same CDR3. This rearrangement joins TRBV27 to TRBJ2-1, with 8 bases fitting TRBD2. V lost 5 bases, J lost 0 bases, and 3 bases stayed unmatched. This CDR3 spans 15 amino acids. Germline assignment: CDR1 MNHEY and CDR2 SMNVEV (reference sequence). CDR3 DNA sequence: TGTGCCAGCAGTCTGAGCGGGAGCTCCTACAATGAGCAGTTCTTC. Translated: CASSLSGSSYNEQFF.

The V and J genes are TRBV5-1 and TRBJ1-1; possibly TRBD1 for D (5 bases). V was cut by 3 bases and J by 1 base, with 10 bases left in between. Germline CDR1 reads SGHRS; CDR2 reads YFSETQ. This CDR3 comprises 14 residues. CDR3 sequence reads: CASSYGQTNTEAFF. The DNA for the CDR3 is TGCGCCAGCAGCTACGGACAAACGAACACTGAAGCTTTCTTT. Based on the CDR3 plus reference TRBV5-1 and TRBJ1-1, the full variable domain is KAGVTQTPRYLIKTRGQQVTLSCSPISGHRSVSWYQQTPGQGLQFLFEYFSETQRNKGNFPGRFSGRQFSNSRSEMNVSTLELGDSALYLCASSYGQTNTEAFFGQGTRLTVV.

This chain connects TRBV19 to TRBJ2-1; 10 bases fit TRBD2. The CDR3 covers 18 residues. V lost 6 bases, J lost 7 bases, and 18 bases stayed unmatched. Looked up from germline, CDR1 is LNHDA and CDR2 is SQIVND (reference sequence). In DNA form, the CDR3 reads TGTGCCAGTAGCCCTAATCGGAGGGGGAGCGGGAGGGCGAATGAGCAGTTCTTC. It codes for CASSPNRRGSGRANEQFF.

The V gene is TRBV6-6, the J gene TRBJ2-3; 14 nucleotides line up with TRBD2. Germline V gene lookup returns CDR1 MNHNY and CDR2 SVGAGI (reference sequence). CDR3 length: 20 residues. J gave up 5 bases and V 6 bases, and 19 bases lay outside the gene matches. The DNA for the CDR3 is TGTGCCAGCAGCCAACCCCCGACTAGCGGGAGGGCCTACCGTGGAGATACGCAGTATTTT. Translated, it gives CASSQPPTSGRAYRGDTQYF.

V gene TRBV9 combines with J gene TRBJ1-6; tentative D call: TRBD1 (6 bases). V was pared by 0 bases and J by 8 bases, with 15 bases between. CDR3 length: 16 amino acids. From germline, CDR1 is SGDLS and CDR2 YYNGEE. CDR3 in amino acids: CASSVARDRPDSPLHF. CDR3 coding DNA: TGTGCCAGCAGCGTAGCTCGTGACAGGCCAGATTCACCCCTCCACTTT.